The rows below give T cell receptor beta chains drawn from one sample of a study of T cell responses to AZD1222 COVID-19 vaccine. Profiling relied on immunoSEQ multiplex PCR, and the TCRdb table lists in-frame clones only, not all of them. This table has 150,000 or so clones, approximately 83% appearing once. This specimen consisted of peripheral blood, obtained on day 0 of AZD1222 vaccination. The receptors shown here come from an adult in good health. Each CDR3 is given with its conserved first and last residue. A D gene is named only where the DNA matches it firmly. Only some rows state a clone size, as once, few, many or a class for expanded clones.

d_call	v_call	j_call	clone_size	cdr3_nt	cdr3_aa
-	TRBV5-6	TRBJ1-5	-	TGTGCCAGCAGCGCAGGGGTTTTGGGCAATCAGCCCCAGCATTTT	CASSAGVLGNQPQHF
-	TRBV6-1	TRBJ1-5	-	TGTGCCAGCAGTGTCCGGGACACCCGGATCTCTGGAAATCAGCCCCAGCATTTT	CASSVRDTRISGNQPQHF
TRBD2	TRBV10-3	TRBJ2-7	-	TGTGCCATCAGTGAGCCAGGGACTAGCGGGAGTTCCGAGCAGTACTTC	CAISEPGTSGSSEQYF
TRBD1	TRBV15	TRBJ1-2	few	TGTGCCACCACCCAGGACAGGGGGGATGGCTACACCTTC	CATTQDRGDGYTF
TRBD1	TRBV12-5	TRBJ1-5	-	TGTGCTAGTGGTTTGTGGGGGACAGGGCCCTATAGCAATCAGCCCCAGCATTTT	CASGLWGTGPYSNQPQHF
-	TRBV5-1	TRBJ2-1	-	TGCGCCAGCAGCTCTAGCGTGAGCTCCTACAATGAGCAGTTCTTC	CASSSSVSSYNEQFF
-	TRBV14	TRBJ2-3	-	TGTGCCAGCAGCCAAGATTTCGGCACAGATACGCAGTATTTT	CASSQDFGTDTQYF
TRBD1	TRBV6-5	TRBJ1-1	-	TGTGCCAGCAGTACACAGGGGGGTACTGAAGCTTTCTTT	CASSTQGGTEAFF
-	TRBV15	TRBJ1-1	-	TGTGCCACCAGCAGAGCAGGTCACACTGAAGCTTTCTTT	CATSRAGHTEAFF
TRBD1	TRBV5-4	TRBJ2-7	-	TGTGCCAGCAGCTTCGGGAACAGGGGATACGAGCAGTACTTC	CASSFGNRGYEQYF
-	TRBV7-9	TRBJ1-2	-	TGTGCCAGCAGCCTACAGGGAAGAGGGGATGGCTACACCTTC	CASSLQGRGDGYTF
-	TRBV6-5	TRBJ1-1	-	TGTGCCAGCAGTTTTGGACTCTCAGAAGCTTTCTTT	CASSFGLSEAFF